This entry lists 24 T cell receptor beta chains sequenced from one sample in a study of blood T cell repertoires in COVID-19. Only in-frame clones appear in the TCRdb table, and some are missing; sequencing was by immunoSEQ multiplex PCR. This table has approximately 220,000 clones, approximately 86% appearing once. Material for sequencing was PBMCs or T cells enriched from blood (not recorded which). The receptor source for this set is a woman aged 35 to 49 with acute COVID-19.

CDR3 amino acids: CASSLIGGGNSPLHF. CDR3 in DNA: TGTGCCAGCAGCTTAATAGGGGGCGGCAATTCACCCCTCCACTTT. This chain uses TRBV5-6 with TRBJ1-6, with 7 bases matching TRBD1. The germline V gene has CDR1 SGHDT and CDR2 YYEEEE. This CDR3 has 15 residues. Trimming removed 2 bases from V and 7 bases from J; junction bases left unmatched: 6.

This chain connects TRBV28 to TRBJ1-5, with 11 bases matching TRBD1. CDR3 length: 13 amino acids. The germline V gene has CDR1 MDHEN and CDR2 SYDVKM. Trimming took 10 bases from V and 7 from J; bases not matched to a gene: 6. The CDR3 sequence: CATYRDRGQPQHF. CDR3 DNA sequence: TGTGCCACATACCGGGACAGGGGGCAGCCCCAGCATTTT. The full variable domain, rest sourced from reference TRBV28 and TRBJ1-5, is DVKVTQSSRYLVKRTGEKVFLECVQDMDHENMFWYRQDPGLGLRLIYFSYDVKMKEKGDIPEGYSVSREKKERFSLILESASTNQTSMYLCATYRDRGQPQHFGDGTRLSIL.

V and J are TRBV3-1 (or the pseudogene TRBV3-2) and TRBJ1-5, with TRBD1 identical over 7 bases. Germline loops: CDR1 LGHDT, CDR2 YNNKEL (reference sequence). The CDR3 spans 14 residues. V lost 4 bases and J lost 5; bases outside the gene matches: 5. The CDR3 sequence: CASSLDRSYQPQHF. DNA of the CDR3: TGTGCCAGCAGCCTGGACAGGTCTTATCAGCCCCAGCATTTT.

The V gene is TRBV11-3, the J gene TRBJ1-1; D might be TRBD1 (6 bases). Germline V gene sequence: CDR1 SGHNT, CDR2 YENEEA. This CDR3 spans 15 amino acids. V was trimmed by 5 bases and J by 9 bases, leaving 22 bases between them. The CDR3 reads CASSDSNPATGKAFF. As DNA, the CDR3 is TGTGCCAGCAGCGACAGCAACCCGGCGACAGGAAAAGCTTTCTTT.

This clone was picked up one time. CDR3 in amino acids: CASSLGQWETQYF. Written as DNA, the CDR3 is TGTGCCAGCAGCTTGGGGCAATGGGAGACCCAGTACTTC. The chain is built from TRBV7-3 and TRBJ2-5; weak D call: TRBD1 (5 bases). V lost 3 bases to trimming and J lost 5 bases, with 10 bases between them. Germline V CDR1 and CDR2: SGHTA, FQGTGA. The CDR3 extends over 13 amino acids. The whole variable domain, remainder taken from reference TRBV7-3 and TRBJ2-5, is GAGVSQTPSNKVTEKGKYVELRCDPISGHTALYWYRQSLGQGPEFLIYFQGTGAADDSGLPNDRFFAVRPEGSVSTLKIQRTERGDSAVYLCASSLGQWETQYFGPGTRLLVL.

This clone occurred once. This sequence joins TRBV4-2 and TRBJ2-7; 13 nucleotides match TRBD2. Germline V lookup: CDR1 LGHNA, CDR2 YNFKEQ. J lost 2 bases, V lost 4 bases, and 5 bases had no gene match. CDR3 length: 16 amino acids. The CDR3 loop reads CASSPRGTSGTYEQYF. CDR3 coding DNA: TGTGCCAGCAGCCCAAGAGGGACTAGCGGGACCTACGAGCAGTACTTC.

The V call is TRBV7-9, the J call TRBJ2-4; 8 nucleotides agree with TRBD1. CDR1 is SEHNR, CDR2 FQNEAQ, per germline (reference sequence). CDR3 size: 18 residues. Unmatched junction bases numbered 16, after V lost 4 bases and J lost 5 bases. CDR3 residues: CASSSLDGQGRGQNIQYF. CDR3 bases: TGTGCCAGCAGCTCCCTTGATGGACAGGGAAGGGGCCAAAACATTCAGTACTTC.

The chain employs TRBV6-5 and TRBJ2-3; 7 bases align to TRBD1. CDR3 length equals 15 residues. CDR1 is MNHEY and CDR2 is SVGAGI in the germline V gene. Trimming cost V 5 bases and J 2 bases; bases outside gene matches: 7. The CDR3 spells CASSKTGPYTDTQYF. CDR3 nucleotides: TGTGCCAGCAGTAAGACAGGGCCCTACACAGATACGCAGTATTTT.

This rearrangement joins TRBV11-1 to TRBJ2-4; the D gene is possibly TRBD2 (6 bases). Deletions cut 3 bases from V and 5 bases from J, with 8 bases between. There are 13 residues in the CDR3. Germline V lookup: CDR1 SGHAT, CDR2 FQDESV (reference sequence). This CDR3 reads CASSFTGENIQYF. In DNA form, the CDR3 reads TGTGCCAGCAGCTTTACGGGAGAAAACATTCAGTACTTC. Based on the CDR3 plus reference TRBV11-1 and TRBJ2-4, the full variable domain is EAEVAQSPRYKITEKSQAVAFWCDPISGHATLYWYRQILGQGPELLVQFQDESVVDDSQLPKDRFSAERLKGVDSTLKIQPAELGDSAMYLCASSFTGENIQYFGAGTRLSVL.

The gene calls are TRBV20-1 and TRBJ2-1, with D perhaps TRBD2 (7 bases). Per the germline V gene, CDR1 is DFQATT and CDR2 is SNEGSKA (reference sequence). CDR3 length: 11 residues. The V and J ends lost 3 bases and 15 bases respectively, with 15 bases between them. CDR3: CSASLPGGSFF. The DNA of the CDR3 is TGCAGTGCTAGCCTACCGGGGGGCTCGTTCTTC.

The chain couples TRBV4-1 to TRBJ2-1; 14 bases agree with TRBD2. V trimming: 4 bases; J trimming: 2 bases; junction bases outside the gene matches: 4. The CDR3 runs 17 residues. Per the germline V gene, CDR1 is MGHRA and CDR2 is YSYEKL. In DNA form, the CDR3 reads TGCGCCAGCAGCCGTTCGGGACTAGCGGGAGCCTACAATGAGCAGTTCTTC. Its translation: CASSRSGLAGAYNEQFF.

The chain uses TRBV11-2 and TRBJ2-1; 11 bases are shared with TRBD2. V dropped 0 bases and J dropped 5; count of bases not matched to a gene: 12. Germline CDR1 SGHAT, CDR2 FQNNGV. The CDR3 extends over 19 amino acids. CDR3 bases: TGTGCCAGCAGCTTAGATCCCGTAGCGGGAGGGCCAGGGGACAATGAGCAGTTCTTC. It codes for CASSLDPVAGGPGDNEQFF.

The V and J genes are TRBV28 and TRBJ1-1; D is uncertain. The CDR3 consists of 12 residues. V was trimmed by 7 bases and J by 1 base, leaving 7 bases between them. Germline CDR1 and CDR2: MDHEN and SYDVKM. The CDR3 DNA follows: TGTGCCAGCACCTTCCGGAACACTGAAGCTTTCTTT. Its translation is CASTFRNTEAFF.

V usage is TRBV7-2 and J usage is TRBJ1-4; a weak D match, TRBD1 (6 bases). The CDR3 covers 13 residues. CDR1 is SGHTA and CDR2 is FQGNSA in the germline V gene. Trimming took off 1 base at V and 8 bases at J, with 8 bases between the two ends. In DNA form, the CDR3 reads TGTGCCAGCAGCTTAGACAGGGCCGAAAAACTGTTTTTT. This translates into CASSLDRAEKLFF.

The chain recombines TRBV9 with TRBJ1-6, with a tentative D call TRBD1 (6 bases). Trimming stripped 3 bases from V and 10 bases from J, with 17 bases between. The CDR3 is 15 residues long. Germline CDR1 is SGDLS and CDR2 is YYNGEE. CDR3 protein: CASSDGGGGRSPLHF. The CDR3 DNA reads TGTGCCAGCAGCGATGGAGGGGGGGGCCGGTCACCCCTCCACTTT.

This rearrangement joins TRBV11-2 to TRBJ2-1; 8 bases map to TRBD2. The CDR3 runs to 16 residues. Germline V gives CDR1 SGHAT, CDR2 FQNNGV. V trimming: 5 bases; J trimming: 2 bases; junction bases outside the gene matches: 8. The CDR3 nucleotides are TGTGCCAGCAGCCCTGGGCCAGCGGGGGCCTACAATGAGCAGTTCTTC. It yields the protein CASSPGPAGAYNEQFF. Based on the CDR3 plus reference TRBV11-2 and TRBJ2-1, the full variable domain is EAGVAQSPRYKIIEKRQSVAFWCNPISGHATLYWYQQILGQGPKLLIQFQNNGVVDDSQLPKDRFSAERLKGVDSTLKIQPAKLEDSAVYLCASSPGPAGAYNEQFFGPGTRLTVL.

This clone was seen once. The chain employs TRBV7-2 and TRBJ2-7, with 10 bases that match TRBD2. After removal of 6 bases from V and 0 bases from J, the junction contained 5 bases not matched to a gene. This CDR3 comprises 15 residues. Germline V gene data show CDR1 as SGHTA and CDR2 as FQGNSA. The CDR3 nucleotides are TGTGCCAGCAGGGGGGGGACTAGCGACTCCTACGAGCAGTACTTC. Encoded protein: CASRGGTSDSYEQYF.

This chain joins TRBV19 and TRBJ1-5, with D uncertain. The V gene lost 5 bases and the J gene lost 4 bases, with 6 bases spanning the gap. The CDR3 runs 12 residues. Germline V gene lookup returns CDR1 LNHDA and CDR2 SQIVND (reference sequence). The CDR3 DNA follows: TGTGCCAGTAGTCGGGAAAATCAGCCCCAGCATTTT. It yields the protein CASSRENQPQHF.

Ten or more counts support this clone. The V and J genes are TRBV27 and TRBJ2-7; maybe TRBD2 (5 bases). The CDR3 is made up of 14 amino acids. The V end lost 2 bases, the J end lost 9 bases, and 17 bases lay between the germline ends. The germline V gene encodes CDR1 MNHEY and CDR2 SMNVEV (reference sequence). The CDR3 here is CASSLRLSGRGQYF. CDR3 nucleotide sequence: TGTGCCAGCAGTTTAAGGCTATCTGGCCGGGGGCAGTACTTC.

The gene calls are TRBV29-1 and TRBJ2-2; 7 bases agree with TRBD2. This CDR3 comprises 14 residues. Germline CDR1 and CDR2: SQVTM and ANQGSEA. V trimming: 4 bases; J trimming: 1 base; junction bases outside the gene matches: 3. The CDR3 region has the DNA TGCAGCGTTGTTTCTAGCGGGAACACCGGGGAGCTGTTTTTT. Protein: CSVVSSGNTGELFF.

The V call is TRBV28, the J call TRBJ2-5; D is possibly TRBD2 (6 bases). The V gene lost 7 bases and the J gene lost 5 bases, with 26 bases spanning the gap. Germline V gene lookup returns CDR1 MDHEN and CDR2 SYDVKM. This CDR3 is 17 amino acids long. CDR3 coding DNA: TGTGCCAGCATTCATACGGGTCTGGGGGGTATCCGGGAGACCCAGTACTTC. Translated: CASIHTGLGGIRETQYF.

V is TRBV24-1 and J is TRBJ2-1; 10 positions match TRBD1. CDR1 and CDR2 (germline): KGHDR, SFDVKD. V was pared by 9 bases and J by 8 bases, with 3 bases of the junction left unmatched. There are 12 residues in the CDR3. The CDR3 DNA is TGTGCCACCTCGGACAGGGGGGATGAGCAGTTCTTC. Translated, it gives CATSDRGDEQFF.

The V and J genes are TRBV11-2 and TRBJ2-7; 7 positions match TRBD1. V dropped 3 bases and J dropped 4; count of bases not matched to a gene: 3. Germline assignment: CDR1 SGHAT and CDR2 FQNNGV. CDR3 length equals 13 residues. In DNA form, the CDR3 reads TGTGCCAGCAGCTTTTACAGGGGATACGAGCAGTACTTC. This gives the protein CASSFYRGYEQYF.

This rearrangement joins TRBV11-2 to TRBJ2-7; D is possibly TRBD1 (6 bases). The length of the CDR3 is 18 residues. V gave up 5 bases and J gave up 1 base, with 24 bases separating them. From germline, CDR1 is SGHAT and CDR2 FQNNGV. The CDR3 region has the DNA TGTGCCAGCAGCGTTCGTTCAGGGGTCGTGGGAGAGTCCTACGAGCAGTACTTC. This encodes CASSVRSGVVGESYEQYF.